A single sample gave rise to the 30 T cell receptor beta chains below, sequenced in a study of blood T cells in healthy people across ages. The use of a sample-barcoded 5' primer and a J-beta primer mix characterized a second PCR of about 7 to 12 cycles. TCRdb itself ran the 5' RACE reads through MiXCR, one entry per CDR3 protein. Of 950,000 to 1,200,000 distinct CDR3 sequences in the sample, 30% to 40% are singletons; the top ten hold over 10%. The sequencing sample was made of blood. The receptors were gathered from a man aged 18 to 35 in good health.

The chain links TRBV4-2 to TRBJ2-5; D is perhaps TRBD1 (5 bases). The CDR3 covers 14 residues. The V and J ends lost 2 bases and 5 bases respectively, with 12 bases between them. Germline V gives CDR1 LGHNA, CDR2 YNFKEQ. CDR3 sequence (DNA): TGTGCCAGCAGCCAATCGCGACAGATGGAGACCCAGTACTTC. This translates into CASSQSRQMETQYF.

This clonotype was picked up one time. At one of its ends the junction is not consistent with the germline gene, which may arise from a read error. The CDR3 DNA reads TGTGCCAGCAGCTTAGACCCAGTAGAGAGCCAGTACTTC. It yields the protein CASSLDPVESQYF. This rearrangement joins TRBV11-2 to TRBJ2-5; D ambiguous. CDR3 length equals 13 residues. Per the germline V gene, CDR1 is SGHAT and CDR2 is FQNNGV. Using reference TRBV11-2 and TRBJ2-5 for the parts outside the CDR3, the full variable domain is EAGVAQSPRYKIIEKRQSVAFWCNPISGHATLYWYQQILGQGPKLLIQFQNNGVVDDSQLPKDRFSAERLKGVDSTLKIQPAKLEDSAVYLCASSLDPVESQYFGPGTRLLVL.

CDR3 in DNA: TGTGCTAGTGGTGGCCTTTTACGAGCGGGGGGTTACAATGAGCAGTTCTTC. It codes for CASGGLLRAGGYNEQFF. The V gene is TRBV12-5, the J gene TRBJ2-1; 9 bases line up with TRBD2. J was trimmed by 4 bases and V by 5 bases; bases with no gene match: 12. This CDR3 is built from 17 residues. The germline gives CDR1 LGHNT, CDR2 FRNRAP. The complete variable domain, with remaining parts taken from reference TRBV12-5 and TRBJ2-1, reads DARVTQTPRHKVTEMGQEVTMRCQPILGHNTVFWYRQTMMQGLELLAYFRNRAPLDDSGMPKDRFSAEMPDATLATLKIQPSEPRDSAVYFCASGGLLRAGGYNEQFFGPGTRLTVL.

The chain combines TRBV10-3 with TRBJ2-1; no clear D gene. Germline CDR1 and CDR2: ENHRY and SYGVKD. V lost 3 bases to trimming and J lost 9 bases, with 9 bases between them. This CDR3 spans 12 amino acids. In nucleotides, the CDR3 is TGTGCCATCAGTGATAGGTACGGTGAGCAGTTCTTC. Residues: CAISDRYGEQFF.

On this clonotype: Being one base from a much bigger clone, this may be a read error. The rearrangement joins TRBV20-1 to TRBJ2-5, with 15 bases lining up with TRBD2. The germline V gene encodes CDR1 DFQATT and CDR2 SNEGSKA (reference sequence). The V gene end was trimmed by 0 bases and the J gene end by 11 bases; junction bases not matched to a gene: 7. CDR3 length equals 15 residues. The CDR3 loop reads CSARDGLAGGHEQYF. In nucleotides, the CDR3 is TGCAGTGCTAGAGATGGACTAGCGGGGGGGCATGAGCAGTACTTC.

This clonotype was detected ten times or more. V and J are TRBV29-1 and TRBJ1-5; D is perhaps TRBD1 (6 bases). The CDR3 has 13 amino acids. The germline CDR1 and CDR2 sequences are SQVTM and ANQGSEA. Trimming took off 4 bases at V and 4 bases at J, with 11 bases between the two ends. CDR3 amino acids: CSVAQDRNQPQHF. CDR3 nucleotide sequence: TGCAGCGTTGCCCAAGACAGGAATCAGCCCCAGCATTTT.

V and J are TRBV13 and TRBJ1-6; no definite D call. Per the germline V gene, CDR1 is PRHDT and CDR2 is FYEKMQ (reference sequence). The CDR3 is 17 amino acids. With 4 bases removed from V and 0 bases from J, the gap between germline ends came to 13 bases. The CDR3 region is CASSSTARLSYNSPLHF. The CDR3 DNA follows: TGTGCCAGCAGCTCAACGGCCCGACTCTCCTATAATTCACCCCTCCACTTT.

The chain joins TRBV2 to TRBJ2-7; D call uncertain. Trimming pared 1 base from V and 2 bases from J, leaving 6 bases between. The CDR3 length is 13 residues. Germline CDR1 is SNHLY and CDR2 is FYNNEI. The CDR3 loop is CASSEGGPYEQYF. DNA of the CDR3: TGTGCCAGCAGTGAAGGCGGACCCTACGAGCAGTACTTC.

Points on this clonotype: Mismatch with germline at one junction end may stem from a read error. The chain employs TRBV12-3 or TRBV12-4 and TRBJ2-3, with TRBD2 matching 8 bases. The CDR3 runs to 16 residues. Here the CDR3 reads CASSLLAESRADTQYF. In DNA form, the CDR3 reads TGTGCAAGCAGTTTACTAGCGGAGTCTAGAGCAGATACGCAGTATTTT.

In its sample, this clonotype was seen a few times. The CDR3 protein is CRGGAGYGYTF. CDR3 bases: TGCAGGGGTGGGGCAGGATATGGCTACACCTTC. V is TRBV20-1 and J is TRBJ1-2; TRBD1 might be the D (5 bases). Per the germline V gene, CDR1 is DFQATT and CDR2 is SNEGSKA (reference sequence). The CDR3 extends over 11 amino acids.

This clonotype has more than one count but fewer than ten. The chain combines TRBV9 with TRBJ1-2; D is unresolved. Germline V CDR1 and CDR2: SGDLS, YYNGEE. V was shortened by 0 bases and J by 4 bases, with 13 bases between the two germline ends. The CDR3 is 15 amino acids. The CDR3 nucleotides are TGTGCCAGCAGCGTAGGACTACCCCGGACCTATGGCTACACCTTC. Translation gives CASSVGLPRTYGYTF.

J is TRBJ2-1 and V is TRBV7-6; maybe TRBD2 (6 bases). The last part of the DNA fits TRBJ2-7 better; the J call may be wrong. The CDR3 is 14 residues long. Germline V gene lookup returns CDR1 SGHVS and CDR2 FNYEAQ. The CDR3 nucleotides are TGTGCCAGCAGCTTAGCGGGGGGATCCAATGAGCAGTACTTC. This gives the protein CASSLAGGSNEQYF.

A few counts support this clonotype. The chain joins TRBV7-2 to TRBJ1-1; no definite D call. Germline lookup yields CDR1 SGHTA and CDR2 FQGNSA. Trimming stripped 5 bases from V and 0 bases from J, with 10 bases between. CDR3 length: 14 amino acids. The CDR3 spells CASSPVGMNTEAFF. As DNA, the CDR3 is TGTGCCAGCAGCCCCGTGGGGATGAACACTGAAGCTTTCTTT.

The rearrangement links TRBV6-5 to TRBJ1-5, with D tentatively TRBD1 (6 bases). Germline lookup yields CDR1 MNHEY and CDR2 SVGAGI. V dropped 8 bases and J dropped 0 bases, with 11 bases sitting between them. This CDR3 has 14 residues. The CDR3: CASADSYSNQPQHF. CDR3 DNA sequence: TGTGCCAGCGCGGACAGTTATAGCAATCAGCCCCAGCATTTT.

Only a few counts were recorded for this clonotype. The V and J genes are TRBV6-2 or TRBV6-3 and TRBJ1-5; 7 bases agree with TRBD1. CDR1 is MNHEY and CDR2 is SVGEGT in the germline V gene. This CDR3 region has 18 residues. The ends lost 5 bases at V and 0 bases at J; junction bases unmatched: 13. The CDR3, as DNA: TGTGCCAGCAGTACATCCGGGACAGTCTTTTATAGCAATCAGCCCCAGCATTTT. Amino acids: CASSTSGTVFYSNQPQHF.

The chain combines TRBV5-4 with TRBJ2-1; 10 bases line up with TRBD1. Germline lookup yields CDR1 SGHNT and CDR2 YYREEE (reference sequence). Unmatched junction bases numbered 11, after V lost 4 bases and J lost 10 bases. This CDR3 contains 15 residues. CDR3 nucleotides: TGTGCCAGCAGCAATCAGGGACAGGGGTCAAAAGAGCAGTTCTTC. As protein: CASSNQGQGSKEQFF.

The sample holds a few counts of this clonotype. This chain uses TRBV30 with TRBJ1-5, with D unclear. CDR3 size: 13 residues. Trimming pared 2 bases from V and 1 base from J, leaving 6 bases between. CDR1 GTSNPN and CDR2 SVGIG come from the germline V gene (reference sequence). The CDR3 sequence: CAWSIMSNQPQHF. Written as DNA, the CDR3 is TGTGCCTGGAGTATAATGAGCAATCAGCCCCAGCATTTT.

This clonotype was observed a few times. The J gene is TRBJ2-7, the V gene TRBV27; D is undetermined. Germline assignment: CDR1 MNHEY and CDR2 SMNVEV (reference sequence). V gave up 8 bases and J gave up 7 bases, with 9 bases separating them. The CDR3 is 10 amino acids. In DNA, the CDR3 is TGTGCCAGCGGAGCTAGGGAGCAGTACTTC. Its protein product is CASGAREQYF.

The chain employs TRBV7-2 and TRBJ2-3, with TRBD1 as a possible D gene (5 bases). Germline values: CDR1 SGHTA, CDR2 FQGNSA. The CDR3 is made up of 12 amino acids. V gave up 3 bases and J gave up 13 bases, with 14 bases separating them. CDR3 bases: TGTGCCAGCAGCTTTGGACAACGGGTTAAGTATTTT. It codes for CASSFGQRVKYF.

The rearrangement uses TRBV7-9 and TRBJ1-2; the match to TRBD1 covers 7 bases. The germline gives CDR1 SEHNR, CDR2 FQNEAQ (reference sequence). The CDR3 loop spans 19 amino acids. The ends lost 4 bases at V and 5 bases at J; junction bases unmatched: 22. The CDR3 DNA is TGTGCCAGCAGCTCACTATACCGGGACAGCGACCCGTCCTCATATGGCTACACCTTC. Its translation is CASSSLYRDSDPSSYGYTF.

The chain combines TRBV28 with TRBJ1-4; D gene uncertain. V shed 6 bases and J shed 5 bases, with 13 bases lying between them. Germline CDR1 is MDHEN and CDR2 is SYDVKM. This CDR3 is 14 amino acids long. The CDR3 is CASRDTASNEKLFF. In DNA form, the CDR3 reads TGTGCCAGCAGAGATACCGCCTCAAATGAAAAACTGTTTTTT.

The CDR3 here is CAISEFEGYTF. The DNA of the CDR3 is TGTGCCATCAGTGAGTTTGAGGGCTACACCTTC. The V call is TRBV10-3, the J call TRBJ1-2; D is unclear. The germline V gene encodes CDR1 ENHRY and CDR2 SYGVKD. The length of the CDR3 is 11 residues. Trimming shortened V by 1 base and J by 8 bases, and 5 bases separated the two germline ends.

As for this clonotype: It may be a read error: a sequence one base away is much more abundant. Here the CDR3 reads CASSFQGFYNAPLHF. The CDR3 region has the DNA TGTGCCAGCAGTTTTCAGGGGTTCTATAATGCACCCCTCCACTTT. The rearrangement uses TRBV12-3 or TRBV12-4 and TRBJ1-6; D may be TRBD1 (6 bases). The CDR3 loop spans 15 amino acids.

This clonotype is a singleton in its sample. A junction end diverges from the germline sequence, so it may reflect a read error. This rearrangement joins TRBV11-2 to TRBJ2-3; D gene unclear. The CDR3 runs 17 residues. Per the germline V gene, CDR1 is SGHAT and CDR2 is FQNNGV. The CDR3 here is CASGLVGQIIGTDTQYF. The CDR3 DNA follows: TGTGCCAGCGGCTTAGTTGGGCAAATTATAGGCACAGATACGCAGTATTTT. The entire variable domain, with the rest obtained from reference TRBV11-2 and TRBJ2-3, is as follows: EAGVAQSPRYKIIEKRQSVAFWCNPISGHATLYWYQQILGQGPKLLIQFQNNGVVDDSQLPKDRFSAERLKGVDSTLKIQPAKLEDSAVYLCASGLVGQIIGTDTQYFGPGTRLTVL.

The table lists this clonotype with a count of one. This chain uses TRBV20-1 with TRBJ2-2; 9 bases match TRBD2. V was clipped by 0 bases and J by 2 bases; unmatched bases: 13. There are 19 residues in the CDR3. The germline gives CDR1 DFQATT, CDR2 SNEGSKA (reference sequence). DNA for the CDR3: TGCAGTGCTAGAGATTCGTCCATTAGCGGGGGACCCAACACCGGGGAGCTGTTTTTT. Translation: CSARDSSISGGPNTGELFF.

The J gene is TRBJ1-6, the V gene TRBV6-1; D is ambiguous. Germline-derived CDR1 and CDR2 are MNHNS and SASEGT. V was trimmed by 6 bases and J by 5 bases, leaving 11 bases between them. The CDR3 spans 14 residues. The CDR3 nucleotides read TGTGCCAGCAGGGGATTATTGGATAATTCACCCCTCCACTTT. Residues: CASRGLLDNSPLHF.

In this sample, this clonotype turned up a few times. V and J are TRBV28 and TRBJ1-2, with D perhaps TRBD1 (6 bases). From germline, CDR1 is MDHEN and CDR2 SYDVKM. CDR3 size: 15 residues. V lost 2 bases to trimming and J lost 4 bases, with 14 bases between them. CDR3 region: CASSLGVGQTYGYTF. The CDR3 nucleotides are TGTGCCAGCAGTTTAGGGGTCGGACAGACCTATGGCTACACCTTC.

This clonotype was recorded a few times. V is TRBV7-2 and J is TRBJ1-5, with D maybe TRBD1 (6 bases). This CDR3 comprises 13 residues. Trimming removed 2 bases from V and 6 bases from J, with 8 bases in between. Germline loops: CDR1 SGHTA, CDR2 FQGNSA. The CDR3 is CASSLNRVQPQHF. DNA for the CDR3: TGTGCCAGCAGCTTAAACAGGGTTCAGCCCCAGCATTTT.

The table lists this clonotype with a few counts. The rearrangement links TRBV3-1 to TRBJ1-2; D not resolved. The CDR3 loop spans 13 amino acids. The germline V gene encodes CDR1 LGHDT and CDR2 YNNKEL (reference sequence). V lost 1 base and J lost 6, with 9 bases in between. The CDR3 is CASSQVTWDGYTF. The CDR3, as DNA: TGTGCCAGCAGCCAAGTAACATGGGATGGCTACACCTTC.

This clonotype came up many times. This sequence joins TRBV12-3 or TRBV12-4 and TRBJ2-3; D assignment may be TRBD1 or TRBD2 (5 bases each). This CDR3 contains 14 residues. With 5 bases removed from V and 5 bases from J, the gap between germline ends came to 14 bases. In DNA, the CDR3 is TGTGCCAGCAGTCTGGGACGAGTCGTAGATACGCAGTATTTT. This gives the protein CASSLGRVVDTQYF.